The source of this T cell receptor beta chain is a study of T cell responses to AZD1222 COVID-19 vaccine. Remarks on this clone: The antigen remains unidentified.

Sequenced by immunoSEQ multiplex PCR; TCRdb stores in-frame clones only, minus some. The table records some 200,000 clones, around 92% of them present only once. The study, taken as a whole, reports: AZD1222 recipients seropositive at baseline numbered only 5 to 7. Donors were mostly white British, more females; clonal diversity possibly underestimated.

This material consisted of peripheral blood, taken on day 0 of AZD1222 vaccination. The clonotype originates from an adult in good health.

DNA for the CDR3: TGTGCCAGCCTTCCGAGGGATGGGCACTATGGCTACACCTTC. Translation gives CASLPRDGHYGYTF. The chain recombines TRBV18 with TRBJ1-2; D gene ambiguous. The germline gives CDR1 KGHSH, CDR2 LQKENI. Trimming cost V 8 bases and J 3 bases, with 16 bases left between them. The CDR3 length is 14 residues.